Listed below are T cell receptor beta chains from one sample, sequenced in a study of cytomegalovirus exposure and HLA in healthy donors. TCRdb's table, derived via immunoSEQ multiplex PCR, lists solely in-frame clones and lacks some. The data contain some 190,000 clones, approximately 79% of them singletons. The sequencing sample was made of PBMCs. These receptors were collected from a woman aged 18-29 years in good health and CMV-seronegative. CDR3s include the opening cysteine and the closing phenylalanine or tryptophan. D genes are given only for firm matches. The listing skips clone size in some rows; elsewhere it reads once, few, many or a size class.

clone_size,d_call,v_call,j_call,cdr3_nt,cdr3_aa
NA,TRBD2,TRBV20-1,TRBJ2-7,TGCAGTTTGGGAGGGGAGCAGTACTTC,CSLGGEQYF
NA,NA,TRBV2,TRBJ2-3,TGTGCCAGCAGGAGGGGCACAGATACGCAGTATTTT,CASRRGTDTQYF
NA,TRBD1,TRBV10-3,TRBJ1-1,TGTGCCATCAGTGGCGACAGGGGAAACACTGAAGCTTTCTTT,CAISGDRGNTEAFF
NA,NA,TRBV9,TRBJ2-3,TGTGCCAGCAGCGTGGCGGGATCCTCGTGGGATACGCAGTATTTT,CASSVAGSSWDTQYF
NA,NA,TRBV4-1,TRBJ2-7,TGCGCCAGCAGCCAGCCGGGACTTATCTACGAGCAGTACTTC,CASSQPGLIYEQYF
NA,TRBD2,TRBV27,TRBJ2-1,TGTGCCAGCAGTTATTCAGCGGGGGGTTACAATGAGCAGTTCTTC,CASSYSAGGYNEQFF
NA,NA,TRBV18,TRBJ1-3,TGTGCCAGCTCACCACTCAATGGAAACACCATATATTTT,CASSPLNGNTIYF
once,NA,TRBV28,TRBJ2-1,TGTGCCAGCGCTGGTTTGGGAGGCTACAATGAGCAGTTCTTC,CASAGLGGYNEQFF
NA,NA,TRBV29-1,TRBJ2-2,TGCAGCGTTTCCCGGGGACAAGCGAACACCGGGGAGCTGTTTTTT,CSVSRGQANTGELFF
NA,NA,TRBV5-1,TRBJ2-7,TGCGCCAGCAGCCTGAGGATGGAGGGAGTCTACGAGCAGTACTTC,CASSLRMEGVYEQYF
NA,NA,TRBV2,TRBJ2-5,TGTGCCAGCGCACAGGGCTCGAGGGAGACCCAGTACTTC,CASAQGSRETQYF
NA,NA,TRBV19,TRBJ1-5,TGTGCCAGTAGTAGAGAGGTCCACTTGAATCAGCCCCAGCATTTT,CASSREVHLNQPQHF
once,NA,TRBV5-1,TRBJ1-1,TGCGCCAGCAGCCCAACCATGGGGGGGAACACTGAAGCTTTCTTT,CASSPTMGGNTEAFF
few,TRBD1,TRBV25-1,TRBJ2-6,TGTGCCAGCAGTGAGAGTTGGGACAGGGGGCGCGGGGCCAACGTCCTGACTTTC,CASSESWDRGRGANVLTF
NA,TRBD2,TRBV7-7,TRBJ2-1,TGTGCTAGCAGCTTAGCGGGGCGGGGGAATGAGCAGTTCTTC,CASSLAGRGNEQFF
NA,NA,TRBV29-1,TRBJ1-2,TGCAGCGCAGGGGAATTTGGCTACACCTTC,CSAGEFGYTF
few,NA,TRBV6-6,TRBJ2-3,TGTGCCAGCAGGGAGGGGTCATTTAGCACAGATACGCAGTATTTT,CASREGSFSTDTQYF
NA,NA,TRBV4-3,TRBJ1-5,TGCGCCAGCAGCCAAGATACAGGGTCGGGCAATCAGCCCCAGCATTTT,CASSQDTGSGNQPQHF
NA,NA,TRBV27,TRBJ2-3,TGTGCCAGCAGTTATCTTAGCGGCCCGCAGTATTTT,CASSYLSGPQYF
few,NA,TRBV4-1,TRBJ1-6,TGCGCCAGCAGCCAAGTATGGGAGCCAAATTCACCCCTCCACTTT,CASSQVWEPNSPLHF
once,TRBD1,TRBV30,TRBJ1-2,TGTGCCTGGAGTCCCACACCACTCCTGGACAGGGGGCATGGTGGCTACACCTTC,CAWSPTPLLDRGHGGYTF
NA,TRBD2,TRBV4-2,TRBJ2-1,TGTGCCAGCAGCCAAGGGGGGAGGGGACTAGCGGGACTTACGGGCAATGAGCAGTTCTTC,CASSQGGRGLAGLTGNEQFF
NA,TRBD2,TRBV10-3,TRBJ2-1,TGTGCCATCAGTGAGGGACTAGGAAGCTACAATGAGCAGTTCTTC,CAISEGLGSYNEQFF
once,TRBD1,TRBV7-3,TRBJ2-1,TGTGCCAGCAGCTTAATGCCTCAGGGGGCCGGAAATGAGCAGTTCTTC,CASSLMPQGAGNEQFF
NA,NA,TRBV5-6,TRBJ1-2,TGTGCCAGCAGCTTCCGTCAGGGGTTGGCGCTTGGCTACACCTTC,CASSFRQGLALGYTF
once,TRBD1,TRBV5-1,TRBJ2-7,TGCGCCAGCAGTAACCAGGGGGCAAGGGAGCAGTACTTC,CASSNQGAREQYF
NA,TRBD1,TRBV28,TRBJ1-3,TGTGCCAGCAGTGCGTCCAGGGGGATCAGAAACACCATATATTTT,CASSASRGIRNTIYF
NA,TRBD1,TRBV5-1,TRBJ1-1,TGCGCCAGCACCATACAACTACGGGACAGGGACCTTGGGAACACTGAAGCTTTCTTT,CASTIQLRDRDLGNTEAFF
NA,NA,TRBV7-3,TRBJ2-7,TGTGCCAGCAGCTCGTACCTCCGCGGCGAGCAGTACTTC,CASSSYLRGEQYF
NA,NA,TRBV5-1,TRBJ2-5,TGCGCCAGCAGTTCGAGACTAGACGTTACGGAGACCCAGTACTTC,CASSSRLDVTETQYF
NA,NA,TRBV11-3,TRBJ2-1,TGTGCCAGCAGCACCCGGGACATCTCCTACAATGAGCAGTTCTTC,CASSTRDISYNEQFF
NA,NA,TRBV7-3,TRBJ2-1,TGTGCCAGCAGCCCGACAGGCAATGAGCAGTTCTTC,CASSPTGNEQFF
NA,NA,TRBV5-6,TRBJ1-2,TGTGCCAGCAGCTTGAGGCTGAGGACGGGGAGGTATGGCTACACCTTC,CASSLRLRTGRYGYTF
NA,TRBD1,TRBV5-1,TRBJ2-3,TGCGCCAGCAGCTTGACTCACGGGACAGGGGGAAGTTGGGCAGATACGCAGTATTTT,CASSLTHGTGGSWADTQYF
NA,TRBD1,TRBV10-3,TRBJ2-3,TGTGCCATCAGTGGAACAGGGGAGATAGGAGATACGCAGTATTTT,CAISGTGEIGDTQYF
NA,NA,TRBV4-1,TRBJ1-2,TGCGCCAGCAGCCAAGATTATAGAGGAGGGTATGGCTACACCTTC,CASSQDYRGGYGYTF
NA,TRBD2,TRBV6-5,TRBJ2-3,TGTGCCACCCGACTAGCGGGAGGGCGGGGAGATACGCAGTATTTT,CATRLAGGRGDTQYF
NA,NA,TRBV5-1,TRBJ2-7,TGCGCCAGCAGCCTCTCGAGCTCCTACGAGCAGTACTTC,CASSLSSSYEQYF
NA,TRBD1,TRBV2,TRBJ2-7,TGTGCCAGCAGTGAAACAGGGGACGCTACCTACGAGCAGTACTTC,CASSETGDATYEQYF
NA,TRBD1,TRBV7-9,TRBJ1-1,TGTGCCAGCAGCTCACTGGACAGGGGAGGAACTGAAGCTTTCTTT,CASSSLDRGGTEAFF
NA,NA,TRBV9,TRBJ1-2,TGTGCCAGCAGCGTAGGGCAGGGGCGCGGTACTCGTGGCTACACCTTC,CASSVGQGRGTRGYTF
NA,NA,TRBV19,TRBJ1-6,TGTGCCAGTCGTGCAGGGTATAATTCACCCCTCCACTTT,CASRAGYNSPLHF
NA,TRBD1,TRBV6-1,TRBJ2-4,TGTGCCAGCAGTGCGGCAGGGGGCCAAAACATTCAGTACTTC,CASSAAGGQNIQYF
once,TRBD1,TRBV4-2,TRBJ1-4,TGTGCCAGCAGCCAAGAACAAAACAGGGGACCCACTAATGAAAAACTGTTTTTT,CASSQEQNRGPTNEKLFF
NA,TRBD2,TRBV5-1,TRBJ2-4,TGCGCCAGCAGCATCGGGCTAGCGGGGGGTAAAAACATTCAGTACTTC,CASSIGLAGGKNIQYF
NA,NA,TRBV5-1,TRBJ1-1,TGCGCCAGCAGCCTATTACAGGGGAACACTGAAGCTTTCTTT,CASSLLQGNTEAFF
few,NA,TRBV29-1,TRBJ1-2,TGCAGCGTTGAAGATCGAGACACAGGGAAAGGCTATGGCTACACCTTC,CSVEDRDTGKGYGYTF
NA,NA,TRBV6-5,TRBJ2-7,TGTGCCAGCAGTTACCAACAGGGCTACGAGCAGTACTTC,CASSYQQGYEQYF
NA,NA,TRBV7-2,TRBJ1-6,TGTGCCAGCACCCTAAGGGGGGGCAATAATTCACCCCTCCACTTT,CASTLRGGNNSPLHF
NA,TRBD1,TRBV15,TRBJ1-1,TGTGCCACCAGCAGAGGGACAGGAGGCACTGAAGCTTTCTTT,CATSRGTGGTEAFF
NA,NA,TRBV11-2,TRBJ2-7,TGTGCCAGCAGCTTAGGGGTTCTACGAGTTGGCGGAAAGTCCTACGAGCAGTACTTC,CASSLGVLRVGGKSYEQYF
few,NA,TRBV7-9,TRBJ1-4,TGTGCCAGCAGCTTCTCGGGGGGGCGGGAAAAACTGTTTTTT,CASSFSGGREKLFF
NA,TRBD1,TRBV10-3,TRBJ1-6,TGTGCCATCAGTGAGGAGACAGGGAACTCGTATATTGGGTCACCCCTCCACTTT,CAISEETGNSYIGSPLHF
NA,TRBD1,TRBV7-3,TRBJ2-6,TGTGCCAGCAGCTTAAACTACAGGGGAGCATCTGGGGCCAACGTCCTGACTTTC,CASSLNYRGASGANVLTF